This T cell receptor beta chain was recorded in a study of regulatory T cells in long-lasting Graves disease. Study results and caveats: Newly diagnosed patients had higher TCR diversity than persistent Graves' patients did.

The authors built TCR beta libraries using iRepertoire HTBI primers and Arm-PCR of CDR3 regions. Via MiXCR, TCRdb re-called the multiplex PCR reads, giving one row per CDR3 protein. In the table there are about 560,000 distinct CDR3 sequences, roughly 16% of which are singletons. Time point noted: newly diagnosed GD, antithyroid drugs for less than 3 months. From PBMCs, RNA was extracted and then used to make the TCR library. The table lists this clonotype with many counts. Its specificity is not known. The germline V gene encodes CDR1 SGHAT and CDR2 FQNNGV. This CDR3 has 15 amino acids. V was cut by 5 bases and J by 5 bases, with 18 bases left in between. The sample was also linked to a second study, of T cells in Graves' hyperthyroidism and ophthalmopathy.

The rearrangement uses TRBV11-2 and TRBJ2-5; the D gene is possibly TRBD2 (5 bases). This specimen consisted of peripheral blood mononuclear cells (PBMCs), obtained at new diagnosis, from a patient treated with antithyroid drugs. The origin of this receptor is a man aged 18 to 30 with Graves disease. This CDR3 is CASSRLRRHRETQYF. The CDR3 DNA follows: TGTGCCAGCAGCCGACTACGCCGTCACCGGGAGACCCAGTACTTC.